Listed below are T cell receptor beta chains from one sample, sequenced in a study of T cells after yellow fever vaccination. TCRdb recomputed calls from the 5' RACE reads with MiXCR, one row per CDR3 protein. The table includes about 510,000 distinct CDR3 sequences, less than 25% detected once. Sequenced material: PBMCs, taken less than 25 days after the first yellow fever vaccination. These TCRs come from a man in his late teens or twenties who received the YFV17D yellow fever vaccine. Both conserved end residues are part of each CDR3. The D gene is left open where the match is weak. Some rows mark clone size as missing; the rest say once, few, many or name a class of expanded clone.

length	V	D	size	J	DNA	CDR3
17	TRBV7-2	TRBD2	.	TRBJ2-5	TGTGCCAGCAGTTCTCAGGTGGCTAGCGGGGGCCAAGAGACCCAGTACTTC	CASSSQVASGGQETQYF
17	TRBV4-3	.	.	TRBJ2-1	TGCGCCAGCAGCCAAGACGCCTCCCAGGGGCCCTACAATGAGCAGTTCTTC	CASSQDASQGPYNEQFF
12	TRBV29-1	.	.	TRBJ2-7	TGCAGCGTCCCATCGGGGCTCTACGAGCAGTACTTC	CSVPSGLYEQYF
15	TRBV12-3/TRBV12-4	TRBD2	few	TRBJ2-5	TGTGCCAGCAGTTTAATGGGCGGGGGGGCTGAGACCCAGTACTTC	CASSLMGGGAETQYF
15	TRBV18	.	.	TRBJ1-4	TGTGCCAGCTCACCACCGGAGGGGCGCGATGAAAAACTGTTTTTT	CASSPPEGRDEKLFF
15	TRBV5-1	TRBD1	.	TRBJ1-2	TGCGCCAGCAGCTTGGGTATACAGGGGGCGCGTGGCTACACCTTC	CASSLGIQGARGYTF
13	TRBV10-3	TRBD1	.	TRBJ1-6	TGTGCCATCAGACAGGGGTGGAATTCACCCCTCCACTTT	CAIRQGWNSPLHF
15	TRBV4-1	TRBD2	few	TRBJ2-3	TGCGCCAGCAGGAAGACTAGCGGGGGCACAGATACGCAGTATTTT	CASRKTSGGTDTQYF
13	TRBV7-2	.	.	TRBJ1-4	TGTGCCAGCAGCTTCCAAAGATACGAAAAACTGTTTTTT	CASSFQRYEKLFF
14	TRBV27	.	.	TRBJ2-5	TGTGCCAGCAGTTTCTCAGGGAATAGGGAGACCCAGTACTTC	CASSFSGNRETQYF
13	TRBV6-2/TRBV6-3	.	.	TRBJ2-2	TGTGCCAGCAGGGACCCTTACACCGGGGAGCTGTTTTTT	CASRDPYTGELFF